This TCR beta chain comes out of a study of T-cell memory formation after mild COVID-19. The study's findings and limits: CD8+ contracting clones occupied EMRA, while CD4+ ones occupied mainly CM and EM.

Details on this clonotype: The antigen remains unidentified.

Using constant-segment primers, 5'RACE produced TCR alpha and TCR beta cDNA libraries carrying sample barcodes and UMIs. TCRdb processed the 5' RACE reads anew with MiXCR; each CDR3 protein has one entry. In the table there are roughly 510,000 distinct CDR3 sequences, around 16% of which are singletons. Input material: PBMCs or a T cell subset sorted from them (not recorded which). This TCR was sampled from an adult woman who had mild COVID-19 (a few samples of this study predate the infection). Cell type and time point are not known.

The CDR3 nucleotides read TGTGCCAGCAGTTTATTTGCTAACTATGGCTACACCTTC. Residues: CASSLFANYGYTF. J is TRBJ1-2 and V is TRBV27; D is unresolved. V shed 1 base and J shed 0 bases, with 3 bases lying between them. This CDR3 has 13 residues. Germline V gives CDR1 MNHEY, CDR2 SMNVEV (reference sequence).